This T cell receptor (beta chain) was captured in a study of cytomegalovirus exposure and HLA in healthy donors (dated by TCRdb to 2015 to 2018). Study-level background: According to an earlier analysis of a few hundred of the donors, 150 million to 200 million T cells yielded some 120 million unique TCR beta sequences and 276 Gb of sequence data. Both class I and class II loci were covered by HLA typing, at four-digit resolution. An earlier analysis of approximately 630 of the donors applied high-throughput TCR beta sequencing to assess whether each TCR beta V gene segment acted as functional or pseudogenic. In the later analysis, no new phenotypic data were used to find candidate immune exposures; instead, reliance was placed on TCR beta sequences and their occurrence across donors. The study combined high-throughput TCR immunosequencing, statistical association of individual TCRs with disease status, and machine learning to predict cytomegalovirus infection status. Donor age, sex, ethnicity and CMV serostatus were compiled alongside the repertoire data. Of the 398 genotyped donors, 75% to 85% were placed in the genetic ancestry cluster associated with self-reported Caucasian donors. An early release covering 550 to 650 HLA-typed donors comprised about 300 gigabases of sequencing data and around 80 million unique TCR sequences. Among some 410 genotyped donors of the cohort, an average of around 250,000 unique TCR beta nucleotide sequences was sequenced per donor, of which 15% to 20% were non-productive. To study patterns of TCR occurrence, a later analysis re-analyzed previously published TCR beta repertoires from 700 or so donors and added high-resolution HLA genotyping. Typing coverage differed by locus: A, B, C, DRB1 and DQB1 were typed in roughly 629-640 donors, DQA1 in 522, DPA1 in roughly 590, and DPB1 in just under 490. Along with the roughly 710-subject first cohort, a separate validation cohort of over 90 different subjects was used. Roughly 5 DR-DQ haplotypes were treated as single units for association and clustering because of strong linkage in the cohort. Using immunosequencing, the study profiled T cell repertoires from around 680 subjects and related those repertoires to cytomegalovirus serostatus. Every repertoire in the discovery cohort had been generated on one and the same sequencing platform. Genome-wide SNP genotypes for about three fifths of the roughly 670 donors were used in a later genetic analysis, which treated that subset as a discovery cohort. The aim of the study was to test whether cataloging public T cell receptors could identify signatures of past pathogen exposure. The paper's findings and limits, for the study overall: Across donors, most TCR sequences were observed very rarely, whereas some public TCRs were present in many individuals. Seventeen rarely observed V segments, including chromosome 9 orphons, were excluded from the earlier analysis of several hundred of the donors because counts were too low. In an earlier analysis of some 500 of the donors, most TCR beta V segments appeared in productive rearrangements about 87% or about 30% of the time, broadly matching IMGT annotations. In the study, 150 to 200 TCR beta chains were listed as associated with cytomegalovirus. The presence/absence analyses assumed that sequencing depth was roughly uniform across donors, and that assumption may not be true. Because HLA typing was unavailable for some donors at each locus, only the typed subset was used in association tests. A later analysis associated some 17,000 TCR beta sequences with specific HLA alleles at a false discovery rate of 0.05. For the cohort, immune exposure information was limited to CMV serostatus. When HLA alleles, especially DR and DQ, strongly co-occurred, TCR associations were difficult to assign to individual alleles. The classifier was reported to diagnose cytomegalovirus status with high specificity and sensitivity in both the original cohort and the validation cohort. In vitro tests confirmed that a few of the cytomegalovirus-associated TCR beta chains recognize cytomegalovirus antigens. In a later genetic analysis, fewer N-insertions in productive TCRs were reported among donors in an Asian-associated ancestry cluster than the roughly 640-donor mean. In a later analysis, TCR association rates were found to vary across HLA loci, with the most associated TCRs seen for DRB1 alleles and the fewest for HLA-C alleles. Linkage disequilibrium might explain the correlated functional status among segregating V segments, but an unknown experimental factor could not be ruled out. A later analysis found that most CMV-associated TCR beta chains appeared HLA-restricted, with HLA associations seemingly driven largely by CMV exposure. In a later analysis, several top co-occurrence clusters were reported to appear linked to parvovirus B19, influenza, CMV and Epstein-Barr virus. A cluster of highly shared sequence variants was judged likely to be a technical artifact of the sequencing pipeline. In a later analysis, HLA-associated TCR beta chains were found to be more clonally expanded and to have lower generation probabilities than equally common non-associated chains. The 87-base-pair reads could not distinguish some IMGT-functional V segments, including TRBV6-2 and TRBV6-3, so those segments were excluded. According to the authors, the approach could potentially be generalized to other disease states and immunological phenotypes. A later genetic analysis associated a missense DCLRE1C variant with V-gene and J-gene trimming of TCR beta chains, and an independent cohort replicated the association. A further reported finding was that TCR beta sequences accurately predicted the HLA-A and HLA-B alleles for most subjects in the first cohort. Only TCR beta chains were sequenced in this cohort, and the absence of alpha or paired-chain data limited detectable features.

V was cut back by 0 bases and J by 2 bases, leaving a gap of 11 bases between them. The CDR3 sequence holds 16 residues, the cysteine and phenylalanine included. Only the CDR3 part of the read is kept: 48 bases, read in frame from the first base. CDR1 SEHNR and CDR2 FQNEAQ were looked up in the germline V gene (reference sequence). This clone was picked up a small number of times. Its antigen has not been determined. Qualities for individual bases were not recorded, and no much larger clone is one base off. The cohort was made up of approximately 700 healthy bone marrow donors. All cohort members were sampled while nominally healthy, although unrecorded immune exposures were likely present. The donor tested CMV seropositive, placing the donor among the roughly 300 seropositive members of the cohort. A peripheral blood sample was provided by each donor, and peripheral blood mononuclear cells were used for TCR beta sequencing. Genomic DNA extraction from the blood cell samples was performed with the Qiagen DNeasy Blood Extraction Kit.

Library preparation was by the immunoSEQ multiplex PCR assay. For the multiplex PCR, a mixture combining 60 forward primers for TCR Vbeta segments and 13 reverse primers for TCR Jbeta segments was used. Amplification of the CDR3 region of rearranged TCR beta genes was performed with a multiplex PCR assay on genomic DNA. The amplified TCR beta libraries were sequenced on the Illumina HiSeq System as 87-base-pair reads. The study's own analysis went as follows. A later analysis counted some 74 million unique TCR beta chains across the 666 repertoires, and some 11 million of these chains were shared by at least two donors. A nearest-neighbor algorithm error-corrected the raw reads and collapsed the reads into unique sequences, merging closely related sequences to remove PCR and sequencing errors. CDR3 sequences were aligned to IMGT reference sequences to assign V, D and J gene segments. For a sequence to be retained, a match of at least six nucleotides to both a V gene segment and a J gene segment was required. Rearrangements were classified as productive when the CDR3 lacked stop codons and remained in frame with V and J, and all other rearrangements were classified as non-productive. Following IMGT convention, CDR3 was defined as the stretch from the second conserved V-encoded cysteine to the conserved J-encoded phenylalanine. Sequences without an unambiguous match to a single V gene segment were excluded from the earlier analysis of 587 of the donors. In an earlier analysis of a few hundred of the donors, a V segment was called functional when productive rearrangements were above 56.7%, and segregating when the standard deviation between donors exceeded 5%. A statistical classification framework was built to diagnose cytomegalovirus status from the catalog of TCR beta chain sequences. In a later analysis, V and J genes were assigned by comparing TCR nucleotide sequences against IMGT/GENE-DB human TR gene sequences. In a later analysis, CDR3 sequences and most-parsimonious VDJ recombination scenarios were assigned using the TCRdist pipeline. In a later analysis, every TCR beta chain was defined by the combination of its CDR3 amino acid sequence and its V-gene family, and reads without a unique V-gene family were dropped. In a later analysis, 450 to 600 highly shared, low-generation-probability nucleotide sequences were removed to address suspected cross-contamination and a sequencing artifact. For each public chain, a later analysis derived a clonal expansion index from normalized ranks of inferred template counts within each repertoire. A later analysis computed generation probabilities with a VDJ recombination model fitted to out-of-frame rearrangements, and checked the results against IGoR. In a later analysis, hypergeometric tests were used to score TCR-TCR, TCR-HLA and TCR-CMV co-occurrence, with a repertoire-size bias correction applied to TCR pairs. A later analysis estimated false discovery rates by permuting HLA or CMV assignments 20 times. In a later analysis, co-occurring TCRs were grouped using DBSCAN, and TCRdist sequence similarity was added for clustering within HLA-allele-positive subsets. Co-occurrence clustering excluded repertoires with fewer than 30,000 or more than 120,000 public chains, plus five with anomalous nucleotide sharing. TCRdb limited this immuneACCESS table to in-frame rearrangements with V and J called. A share of clones is missing; checked studies link under half to unresolved V genes, and the rest is unexplained. V and J calls and clone size are those listed in that table; D and trimming were worked out from the DNA. Recorded for this sample are about 200,000 clones; roughly 13% of them occurred a single time. Together, the top ten hold over 6.5% of the sample.

The sequencing input was PBMCs. The sequence is built from TRBV7-9 and TRBJ1-3; the D segment could be TRBD1, given 6 matching bases. This sequence was found in a man aged 45 to 65 in good health and CMV-seropositive. The CDR3 reads CASSLALQGTGNTIYF. The nucleotide sequence is given as TGTGCCAGCAGCTTAGCGCTCCAGGGGACTGGAAACACCATATATTTT.